This T cell receptor beta chain comes out of a study of PD-L1 blockade in urothelial cancer (dated by TCRdb to 2017 to 2019). For context, the study as a whole: Every patient began therapy in the mid-2010s and was given atezolizumab 1,200 mg intravenously every 3 weeks. About 90% of the 29 patients were identified as males with urothelial cancer of bladder origin, and a prior smoking history was reported by 18 of 29 patients. An ECOG performance status of 0 or 1 was recorded for the patients, and 0 to 3 prior chemotherapy regimens had been received by the patients. Blood samples were analyzed at 3 weeks after treatment start (second dose) and at 6 weeks after treatment start. Blood samples yielded a median of 141,255 T cells and around 80,000 unique TCRs, with median clonality about 0.08. Somatic, immune and clinical correlates of response to PD-L1 blockade with atezolizumab in urothelial cancer were the focus of an exploratory multi-omic analysis. Pretreatment tumor samples and matched peripheral blood, collected serially before and after atezolizumab treatment, underwent TCR sequencing. Progression-free survival longer than 6 months counted as durable clinical benefit, and TCR features were additionally tested against both progression-free and overall survival. In the same patients, whole exome sequencing and RNA sequencing of pretreatment tumors were performed in addition to TCR sequencing. Eight to ten patients achieved durable clinical benefit and around 19 did not. Approximately 30 patients had pretreatment blood TCR-seq, some 25 had at least one posttreatment blood collection, and some 25 had tumor TCR-seq. Results the study describes overall, beyond this receptor: Patients with durable benefit showed greater expansion of tumor-associated TCR clones in peripheral blood 3 weeks after starting treatment (n ≈ 23, p = 0.022). A pretreatment peripheral blood TCR clonality below the median was linked to improved progression-free and overall survival. Because the sample size was small (n ≈ 28) and many of the analyses were exploratory, the results are meant to be hypothesis-generating.

According to the study, the label for this sample's time point signals: pretreatment peripheral blood. A total of 29 patients with locally advanced or metastatic urothelial carcinoma, treated at Memorial Sloan Kettering on a trial protocol, made up the cohort. Peripheral blood mononuclear cells were collected from each patient pretreatment and during treatment, giving between 1 and 8 total time points per patient. The Qiagen DNeasy Blood extraction kit was used to purify genomic DNA from total PBMCs and tumor samples. Collected pretreatment and during treatment, PBMCs were isolated and stored as previously described. A note on this clone: There is no known antigen for this receptor. Base-call qualities are not available, and no considerably larger clone is one nucleotide away. The same CDR3 can be traced to other DNA sequences in this sample.

The CDR3 sequence holds 14 residues, the cysteine and phenylalanine included. CDR3 DNA is the only sequence kept; it has 42 bases, read in frame from the first base. As encoded in the germline V gene, CDR1 is SGHNT while CDR2 is YENEEA. At the junction V is shortened by 5 bases and J by 6 bases; bases outside the gene matches: 8. Each PCR received spiked-in synthetic TCR analog templates so that absolute template abundance could be estimated from read counts. The immunoSEQ assay used bias-controlled V and J gene primers to amplify TCRbeta CDR3 regions from genomic DNA. Sequencing of rearranged TCRbeta segments was done at approximately 20X coverage. Processing in the source paper ran as follows. Clustering was used to correct sequencing errors, and CDR3s were annotated against IMGT so that V, D and J genes could be assigned. Downstream analyses used only productive TCRbeta rearrangements and left out out-of-frame or stop-codon sequences. Clonality was computed as one minus Shannon entropy normalized by the log of the number of unique productive sequences. Clones differing between time points or between blood and tumor were identified by Fisher's exact test with Benjamini-Hochberg correction at adjusted p below 0.01. This immuneACCESS table, as held by TCRdb, lists in-frame sequences with V and J called but not all clones. Of the missing ones, under half trace to an unresolved V gene in checked studies; the others have no known cause. The V and J calls and the clone size are those of that table, but D and trimming were determined from the DNA. The sample table holds roughly 91,000 clones, of which 85% were seen once. About an eighth of the sample goes to the ten largest clones.

The rearranged segments are TRBV11-3 and TRBJ1-1, with 8 bases in between that match TRBD1. The sequence derives from a man aged 60 to 75 with urothelial cancer. The material sequenced was PBMCs, taken around atezolizumab (anti-PD-L1) treatment. The DNA sequence is TGTGCCAGCAGCCCCGACAGGGGTCGCGCTGAAGCTTTCTTT. This is translated as CASSPDRGRAEAFF.